This passage covers 14 T cell receptor beta chains from one sample sequenced in a study of blood T cell repertoires in COVID-19. Assay used: immunoSEQ multiplex PCR; TCRdb lists only in-frame clones, some missing. The sample includes a few hundred thousand clones, approximately 86% of them seen just once. Source material: peripheral blood. The source is a man in his 60s with acute or convalescent COVID-19.

The V and J genes are TRBV6-2 or TRBV6-3 and TRBJ1-3, with TRBD1 identical over 8 bases. The CDR3 has 15 amino acids. V gave up 5 bases and J gave up 5 bases; unmatched junction bases: 8. Germline V gene data show CDR1 as MNHEY and CDR2 as SVGEGT. The CDR3 sequence: CASSLGQGARNTIYF. DNA for the CDR3: TGTGCCAGCAGTCTCGGGCAGGGGGCGAGAAACACCATATATTTT.

V usage is TRBV10-3 and J usage is TRBJ2-3; 8 bases map to TRBD1. There are 15 residues in the CDR3. Trimming took 2 bases from V and 5 from J; bases not matched to a gene: 6. Germline V CDR1 and CDR2: ENHRY, SYGVKD. CDR3 protein: CAISERQGAEDTQYF. The DNA for the CDR3 is TGTGCCATCAGTGAGAGGCAGGGGGCAGAAGATACGCAGTATTTT.

This chain uses TRBV6-5 with TRBJ1-2, with a tentative D call TRBD1 (6 bases). There are 15 residues in the CDR3. V was pared by 0 bases and J by 5 bases, with 13 bases between. Germline CDR1 is MNHEY and CDR2 is SVGAGI. CDR3 sequence: CASSYSMPGAYGYTF. DNA for the CDR3: TGTGCCAGCAGTTACTCGATGCCAGGGGCGTATGGCTACACCTTC.

The rearrangement links TRBV3-1 (or the pseudogene TRBV3-2) to TRBJ1-2, with D uncertain. V gave up 4 bases and J gave up 2 bases, with 11 bases separating them. The CDR3 contains 14 residues. The germline V gene encodes CDR1 LGHDT and CDR2 YNNKEL (reference sequence). CDR3 in amino acids: CASSPPGENYGYTF. In DNA form, the CDR3 reads TGTGCCAGCAGCCCGCCCGGGGAGAACTATGGCTACACCTTC.

This chain connects TRBV27 to TRBJ2-7, with 10 bases that match TRBD2. Germline assignment: CDR1 MNHEY and CDR2 SMNVEV (reference sequence). V lost 4 bases, J lost 3 bases, and 9 bases stayed unmatched. The CDR3 totals 16 residues. This CDR3 is CASSSDSGGTIYEQYF. CDR3 DNA sequence: TGTGCCAGCAGTTCCGATAGCGGGGGGACAATCTACGAGCAGTACTTC.

The rearrangement joins TRBV19 to TRBJ1-1; the match to TRBD1 covers 8 bases. CDR1 LNHDA and CDR2 SQIVND come from the germline V gene (reference sequence). The CDR3 contains 15 residues. V lost 3 bases and J lost 11; bases outside the gene matches: 14. CDR3 DNA sequence: TGTGCCAGTAGTATCGGACAGGGCCTCTGGGGAAGGGCTTTCTTT. Translating gives CASSIGQGLWGRAFF.

The gene calls are TRBV15 and TRBJ2-7; D is unresolved. The CDR3 has 13 amino acids. CDR1 is LNHNV and CDR2 is YYDKDF in the germline V gene (reference sequence). V dropped 2 bases and J dropped 3 bases, with 8 bases sitting between them. The CDR3 here is CATSRSDNYEQYF. The CDR3 nucleotides read TGTGCCACCAGCAGATCAGACAACTACGAGCAGTACTTC.

CDR3 DNA sequence: TGTGCCAGCAGCCAATTCCGGGACAGGGGGCCCCAGCATTTT. It translates to CASSQFRDRGPQHF. V usage is TRBV3-1 (or the pseudogene TRBV3-2) and J usage is TRBJ1-5; 10 bases line up with TRBD1. This CDR3 spans 14 amino acids. Germline loops: CDR1 LGHDT, CDR2 YNNKEL (reference sequence). Losses at the gene ends were 2 bases for V and 9 bases for J; bases not matched to a gene: 4.

This clone was counted a single time. The J gene is TRBJ2-1, the V gene TRBV3-1 (or the pseudogene TRBV3-2); a possible D gene is TRBD2 (5 bases). The CDR3 has 15 amino acids. CDR1 and CDR2 (germline): LGHDT, YNNKEL (reference sequence). V gave up 2 bases and J gave up 7 bases, with 15 bases separating them. CDR3: CASSQPDLQKNEQFF. CDR3 DNA: TGTGCCAGCAGCCAACCGGACTTGCAAAAAAATGAGCAGTTCTTC.

The chain carries TRBV27 and TRBJ2-7, with 10 bases identical to TRBD1. CDR1 is MNHEY and CDR2 is SMNVEV in the germline V gene (reference sequence). CDR3 length: 14 amino acids. The trim removed 8 bases at V and 3 bases at J, leaving 7 bases unmatched. CDR3 sequence reads: CASRRQGALYEQYF. CDR3 bases: TGTGCCAGCCGACGACAGGGGGCCCTCTACGAGCAGTACTTC.

The chain uses TRBV5-1 and TRBJ2-7; 8 nucleotides match TRBD1. The CDR3 has 15 residues. Per germline, CDR1 SGHRS and CDR2 YFSETQ. Unmatched junction bases numbered 8, after V lost 4 bases and J lost 2 bases. CDR3 residues: CASSNPGTGTYEQYF. As DNA, the CDR3 is TGCGCCAGCAGCAACCCCGGGACAGGTACCTACGAGCAGTACTTC.

The chain recombines TRBV6-5 with TRBJ2-7, with D unclear. CDR3 length equals 14 residues. Germline V gene data show CDR1 as MNHEY and CDR2 as SVGAGI. V lost 8 bases to trimming and J lost 2 bases, with 16 bases between them. CDR3 amino acids: CASLKPRGPYEQYF. In DNA, the CDR3 is TGTGCCAGCCTAAAACCGAGAGGCCCCTACGAGCAGTACTTC.

This sequence joins TRBV28 and TRBJ1-4, with D possibly TRBD1 on 5 matching bases. CDR1 is MDHEN and CDR2 is SYDVKM in the germline V gene. The V end was cut by 6 bases, the J end by 8 bases, with 16 bases between. This CDR3 has 14 residues. CDR3 loop: CASSPDTSSEKLFF. CDR3 coding DNA: TGTGCCAGCAGCCCGGACACGAGTTCGGAAAAACTGTTTTTT.

The genes are TRBV6-5 and TRBJ2-2, with 8 bases matching TRBD2. The CDR3 consists of 13 residues. V lost 6 bases to trimming and J lost 6 bases; unmatched junction nucleotides: 3. Germline V gene lookup returns CDR1 MNHEY and CDR2 SVGAGI. CDR3 sequence: CASRRTSSGELFF. CDR3 coding DNA: TGTGCCAGCAGGAGGACTAGCTCCGGGGAGCTGTTTTTT.